This T cell receptor (beta chain) emerged from a study of blood T cells in healthy people across ages. Notes on the study in general: Getting older went along with TCR beta diversity per million T cells dropping roughly linearly. Estimates of total diversity, which came from one million sequenced T cells, were considered to be underestimates.

This clonotype is a singleton in its sample. The antigen is undetermined. Donors each provided about 10 milliliters of peripheral blood. PBMCs numbering at least 7 million were isolated per sample. Alongside a J-beta primer mix, a sample-barcoded 5' primer served in a second PCR lasting about 7 to 11 cycles. TCRdb re-called the 5' RACE reads through MiXCR, storing one row per CDR3 protein. Found here are hundreds of thousands of distinct CDR3 sequences, about 45% of them singletons; the top ten hold 20% to 25%. The length of the CDR3 is 15 residues. From germline, CDR1 is SQVTM and CDR2 ANQGSEA. V was clipped by 2 bases and J by 2 bases, with 15 bases between them.

V and J are TRBV29-1 and TRBJ2-5; the D is unclear. This clonotype was obtained from an elderly man in good health. What was sequenced was blood. The CDR3 nucleotides read TGCAGCGTTGAACATAGGGTGGGGTCGCAAGAGACCCAGTACTTC. It encodes CSVEHRVGSQETQYF.